The text below deals with one T cell receptor (beta chain). Its antigen is currently unknown. The data were obtained in a study of post-analysis software for immune sequencing data. Study summary: As for disease course, relapsing-remitting, secondary progressive and progressive-relapsing multiple sclerosis were all included. Whole-study results and caveats: Controls' normalized Chao1 diversity significantly exceeded that of multiple sclerosis patients.

Every TCR beta cDNA library bore unique molecular identifiers. The T cell input of 1 to 10 million gave about 470,000 cDNA molecules. TCRdb itself ran the PCR reads through MiXCR, one entry per CDR3 protein. Among 750,000 to 950,000 distinct CDR3 sequences listed, 46% were seen once. The TCR comes from a girl under 18 with multiple sclerosis. The sample consisted of blood.

The CDR3 DNA sequence: TGTGCCAGCAGCTCACACCCTGAGGGGGGGGGCACTGAAGCTTTCTTT. Residues: CASSSHPEGGGTEAFF. The V gene is TRBV9, the J gene TRBJ1-1; possibly TRBD1 for D (6 bases). Germline assignment: CDR1 SGDLS and CDR2 YYNGEE. Trimming took off 4 bases at V and 4 bases at J, with 20 bases between the two ends. The CDR3 totals 16 residues.